These 23 T cell receptor beta chains were sequenced from one sample in a study of early T cells in non-severe SARS-CoV-2 infection. Each CDR3 protein gets one entry after TCRdb re-called the 5' RACE reads with MiXCR. The table records about 77,000 distinct CDR3 sequences, 5% of them present only once. The sequenced sample was whole blood, obtained at baseline. These receptors came from an adult who was a healthcare worker with PCR-confirmed SARS-CoV-2 infection or an uninfected control (not recorded which).

This clonotype was found many times. The genes are TRBV30 and TRBJ1-3; D gene ambiguous. The germline V gene has CDR1 GTSNPN and CDR2 SVGIG (reference sequence). The CDR3 totals 13 residues. Trimming shortened V by 2 bases and J by 0 bases, and 5 bases separated the two germline ends. CDR3 nucleotide sequence: TGTGCCTGGAGTACCGGCTCTGGAAACACCATATATTTT. Translated: CAWSTGSGNTIYF. The full variable domain, rest sourced from reference TRBV30 and TRBJ1-3, is SQTIHQWPATLVQPVGSPLSLECTVEGTSNPNLYWYRQAAGRGLQLLFYSVGIGQISSEVPQNLSASRPQDRQFILSSKKLLLSDSGFYLCAWSTGSGNTIYFGEGSWLTVV.

Ten or more counts support this clonotype. In DNA form, the CDR3 reads TGTGCCAGCAGCTTAGATGGGGGACTAGCGGTCTCCTACGAGCAGTACTTC. This encodes CASSLDGGLAVSYEQYF. V usage is TRBV7-8 and J usage is TRBJ2-7, with TRBD2 identical over 11 bases. Per the germline V gene, CDR1 is SGHVS and CDR2 is FQNEAQ. V was clipped by 1 base and J by 0 bases; unmatched bases: 5. CDR3 length equals 17 residues. Full variable domain (rest looked up from reference TRBV7-8 and TRBJ2-7): GAGVSQSPRYKVAKRGQDVALRCDPISGHVSLFWYQQALGQGPEFLTYFQNEAQLDKSGLPSDRFFAERPEGSVSTLKIQRTQQEDSAVYLCASSLDGGLAVSYEQYFGPGTRLTVT.

This clonotype was counted ten times or more. The rearrangement links TRBV19 to TRBJ2-1; TRBD1 aligns across 7 bases. Germline V lookup: CDR1 LNHDA, CDR2 SQIVND (reference sequence). The V gene end was trimmed by 9 bases and the J gene end by 0 bases; junction bases not matched to a gene: 8. This CDR3 comprises 15 residues. The CDR3 here is CASIRGRPSYNEQFF. CDR3 nucleotide sequence: TGTGCCAGCATTAGGGGGCGGCCCTCCTACAATGAGCAGTTCTTC.

This clonotype has ten or more counts. The rearrangement uses TRBV5-5 and TRBJ1-6; TRBD1 agrees at 10 bases. J lost 9 bases, V lost 3 bases, and 9 bases had no gene match. Germline loops: CDR1 SGHKS, CDR2 YYEKEE (reference sequence). This CDR3 has 16 residues. CDR3 loop: CASSSGRTGGGSPLHF. In DNA form, the CDR3 reads TGTGCCAGCAGCTCCGGTCGGACAGGGGGTGGTTCACCCCTCCACTTT.

This clonotype was observed many times. The V call is TRBV12-3 or TRBV12-4, the J call TRBJ1-5; D perhaps matches TRBD1 (6 bases). The CDR3 spans 14 residues. Trimming took 5 bases from V and 6 from J, leaving 14 bases between them. CDR3 region: CASSLNRETQPQHF. CDR3 nucleotides: TGTGCCAGCAGTCTCAACAGGGAGACTCAGCCCCAGCATTTT.

This clonotype was counted only a few times. The chain employs TRBV5-1 and TRBJ2-3; TRBD2 aligns across 14 bases. The CDR3 spans 20 residues. The germline V gene encodes CDR1 SGHRS and CDR2 YFSETQ. The J segment lost 0 bases and the V segment lost 2 bases, leaving 11 bases of the junction unmatched. The CDR3 nucleotides are TGCGCCAGCAGCTTCTCGACTAGCGGGAGGGCATCCGGCAGCACAGATACGCAGTATTTT. It encodes CASSFSTSGRASGSTDTQYF.

This clonotype was detected ten times or more. This sequence joins TRBV20-1 and TRBJ2-5; D gene ambiguous. CDR1 DFQATT and CDR2 SNEGSKA come from the germline V gene (reference sequence). The CDR3 runs to 13 residues. V was trimmed by 0 bases and J by 3 bases, leaving 8 bases between them. As DNA, the CDR3 is TGCAGTGCTAGAGAACAGCACAAAGAGACCCAGTACTTC. Its translation is CSAREQHKETQYF.

This clonotype was observed a handful of times. The rearrangement links TRBV4-1 to TRBJ1-2, with 11 nucleotides matching TRBD1. V shed 4 bases, J shed 3 bases, and the junction held 4 bases outside the gene matches. Per germline, CDR1 MGHRA and CDR2 YSYEKL. CDR3 size: 15 residues. The CDR3 sequence is CASSLPGQGDYGYTF. The DNA for the CDR3 is TGCGCCAGCAGCCTTCCGGGACAGGGGGACTATGGCTACACCTTC.

This clonotype was recorded at least ten times. The CDR3 reads CSAGGTGRNEQFF. The CDR3 region has the DNA TGCAGTGCTGGAGGGACTGGGAGGAATGAGCAGTTCTTC. The chain carries TRBV20-1 and TRBJ2-1; weak D call: TRBD2 (6 bases). From germline, CDR1 is DFQATT and CDR2 SNEGSKA (reference sequence). Trimming took 5 bases from V and 7 from J, leaving 15 bases between them. This CDR3 spans 13 amino acids.

CDR3 DNA sequence: TGTGCCAGCAGCTTGGTGGTCTATCGTACCGGGGAGCTGTTTTTT. Amino acids: CASSLVVYRTGELFF. The chain recombines TRBV5-8 with TRBJ2-2; D gene unclear. From germline, CDR1 is SGHTS and CDR2 YDEGEE. V was pared by 0 bases and J by 5 bases, with 11 bases between. The CDR3 is made up of 15 amino acids.

The chain is built from TRBV6-5 and TRBJ2-6, with D uncertain. The V and J ends lost 4 bases and 4 bases respectively, with 8 bases between them. The V gene's germline CDR1 is MNHEY and CDR2 SVGAGI. CDR3 length: 14 amino acids. The CDR3 reads CASSFYSGANVLTF. CDR3 nucleotides: TGTGCCAGCAGTTTCTACTCCGGGGCCAACGTCCTGACTTTC.

The chain carries TRBV30 and TRBJ2-3, with 7 bases aligning to TRBD1. The ends lost 3 bases at V and 6 bases at J; junction bases unmatched: 12. Germline lookup yields CDR1 GTSNPN and CDR2 SVGIG (reference sequence). This CDR3 spans 15 amino acids. The CDR3 spells CAWRGPDRNRDTQYF. The CDR3, as DNA: TGTGCCTGGAGGGGGCCGGACAGGAATCGCGATACGCAGTATTTT.

This clonotype showed up many times. V is TRBV4-1 and J is TRBJ2-1; D is undetermined. Germline CDR1 and CDR2: MGHRA and YSYEKL. There are 17 residues in the CDR3. The ends were cut back, 0 bases at V and 0 bases at J, with 12 bases in the middle. CDR3 DNA: TGCGCCAGCAGCCAAGATCGAACGGAGAGCTCCTACAATGAGCAGTTCTTC. Its translation: CASSQDRTESSYNEQFF.

There are many counts of this clonotype. The chain is built from TRBV20-1 and TRBJ2-7, with 9 positions matching TRBD2. Germline assignment: CDR1 DFQATT and CDR2 SNEGSKA (reference sequence). This CDR3 contains 13 residues. V trimming: 0 bases; J trimming: 5 bases; junction bases outside the gene matches: 2. CDR3 nucleotides: TGCAGTGCTAGAGACCGGACTAGCGACGAGCAGTACTTC. Amino acids: CSARDRTSDEQYF.

This clonotype was seen many times. V is TRBV7-9 and J is TRBJ1-3; D is unresolved. Germline V CDR1 and CDR2: SEHNR, FQNEAQ (reference sequence). The length of the CDR3 is 11 residues. V dropped 4 bases and J dropped 10 bases, with 8 bases sitting between them. CDR3 sequence (DNA): TGTGCCAGCAGCTCCCCCCAGACCATATATTTT. Translation gives CASSSPQTIYF.

This clonotype was counted many times. The chain combines TRBV6-6 with TRBJ2-7, with TRBD2 matching over 7 bases. The germline CDR1 and CDR2 sequences are MNHNY and SVGAGI (reference sequence). J gave up 2 bases and V 2 bases, and 9 bases lay outside the gene matches. The CDR3 is 16 amino acids. CDR3 in DNA: TGTGCCAGCAGTTACCGGGCGACTGGGGGGGCCTACGAGCAGTACTTC. Translating gives CASSYRATGGAYEQYF.

This clonotype has a handful of counts. The rearrangement uses TRBV4-1 and TRBJ2-3; 16 nucleotides align to TRBD2. The CDR3 sequence is 17 residues long. Germline values: CDR1 MGHRA, CDR2 YSYEKL. V gave up 4 bases and J gave up 6 bases; unmatched junction bases: 7. The CDR3 DNA reads as TGCGCCAGCAGCCCGGGACTAGCGGGAGGGCCCTCGGATACGCAGTATTTT. It is translated as CASSPGLAGGPSDTQYF.

V gene TRBV28 combines with J gene TRBJ2-6; D gene ambiguous. V was shortened by 7 bases and J by 3 bases, with 7 bases between the two germline ends. The CDR3 length is 13 residues. Germline V lookup: CDR1 MDHEN, CDR2 SYDVKM. This chain's CDR3 is CASTLGGANVLTF. The CDR3 nucleotides are TGTGCCAGCACCCTCGGTGGGGCCAACGTCCTGACTTTC. Based on the CDR3 plus reference TRBV28 and TRBJ2-6, the full variable domain is DVKVTQSSRYLVKRTGEKVFLECVQDMDHENMFWYRQDPGLGLRLIYFSYDVKMKEKGDIPEGYSVSREKKERFSLILESASTNQTSMYLCASTLGGANVLTFGAGSRLTVL.

By frequency in the sample, this clonotype is medium-sized. The chain couples TRBV20-1 to TRBJ2-7; weak D call: TRBD1 (6 bases). Germline V lookup: CDR1 DFQATT, CDR2 SNEGSKA (reference sequence). Trimming took off 5 bases at V and 2 bases at J, with 13 bases between the two ends. This CDR3 is 13 amino acids long. Here the CDR3 reads CSAEQGHPYEQYF. The CDR3 region has the DNA TGCAGTGCTGAGCAGGGACACCCCTACGAGCAGTACTTC.

This clonotype was counted many times. The chain has TRBV29-1 and TRBJ2-1; the D is unclear. CDR3 size: 14 residues. V dropped 4 bases and J dropped 4 bases, with 14 bases sitting between them. Germline CDR1 reads SQVTM; CDR2 reads ANQGSEA. DNA for the CDR3: TGCAGCGTTGTGTTAGGACGGCCGTACAATGAGCAGTTCTTC. Translation gives CSVVLGRPYNEQFF.

This chain connects TRBV19 to TRBJ2-6; D is unclear. V lost 2 bases to trimming and J lost 6 bases, with 17 bases between them. CDR1 and CDR2 from the germline V gene are LNHDA and SQIVND (reference sequence). The CDR3 runs to 17 residues. DNA for the CDR3: TGTGCCAGTAGTATAATCGCGGACGCAGGTATGGCCAACGTCCTGACTTTC. It specifies CASSIIADAGMANVLTF.

This clonotype was observed many times. The chain is built from TRBV14 and TRBJ2-1; no clear D gene. Germline values: CDR1 SGHDN, CDR2 FVKESK. V shed 0 bases and J shed 6 bases, with 12 bases lying between them. The CDR3 runs to 15 residues. Here the CDR3 DNA reads TGTGCCAGCAGCCAAGACACGACCTGGATCAATGAGCAGTTCTTC. It specifies CASSQDTTWINEQFF.

This clonotype was recorded many times. The chain carries TRBV27 and TRBJ1-1, with 8 bases matching TRBD1. The junction had 11 bases not matched to a gene; V was cut back by 6 bases and J by 5 bases. CDR1 is MNHEY, CDR2 SMNVEV, per germline (reference sequence). The CDR3 runs to 15 residues. Here the CDR3 DNA reads TGTGCCAGCAGAGCCAAGCACAGGGGGATTACTGAAGCTTTCTTT. It encodes CASRAKHRGITEAFF.